Shown below are 5 T cell receptor beta chains from a single sample sequenced in a study of blood T cell repertoires in COVID-19. Profiling relied on immunoSEQ multiplex PCR, and the TCRdb table lists in-frame clones only, not all of them. The top ten hold roughly 7% of the sample, which has about 180,000 clones, roughly 80% seen once. Sequencing was carried out using peripheral blood. All receptors derive from a human donor in a cohort sampled during active COVID-19.

The chain employs TRBV2 and TRBJ2-5, with a weak D call TRBD2 (6 bases). The CDR3 has 11 amino acids. CDR1 and CDR2 (germline): SNHLY, FYNNEI. With 6 bases removed from V and 10 bases from J, the gap between germline ends came to 12 bases. As DNA, the CDR3 is TGTGCCAGCAGCGCGGAGGGGAGCCAGTACTTC. Translation gives CASSAEGSQYF.

The V gene is TRBV7-8, the J gene TRBJ2-2; maybe TRBD2 (6 bases). There are 14 residues in the CDR3. Germline V gene data show CDR1 as SGHVS and CDR2 as FQNEAQ. Trimming removed 5 bases from V and 3 bases from J, with 10 bases in between. CDR3 sequence reads: CASSPGLYTGELFF. The CDR3 DNA reads as TGTGCCAGCAGCCCGGGACTTTACACCGGGGAGCTGTTTTTT. Supplemented by reference TRBV7-8 and TRBJ2-2, the full variable domain reads GAGVSQSPRYKVAKRGQDVALRCDPISGHVSLFWYQQALGQGPEFLTYFQNEAQLDKSGLPSDRFFAERPEGSVSTLKIQRTQQEDSAVYLCASSPGLYTGELFFGEGSRLTVL.

The rearrangement links TRBV27 to TRBJ2-7; TRBD2 is a possible D gene (5 bases). V was cut by 4 bases and J by 7 bases, with 11 bases left in between. There are 12 residues in the CDR3. CDR1 is MNHEY and CDR2 is SMNVEV in the germline V gene (reference sequence). The CDR3 here is CASSSIAREQYF. The CDR3 DNA reads TGTGCCAGCAGTTCAATAGCGAGGGAGCAGTACTTC.

In its sample, this clone was seen a few times. This rearrangement joins TRBV15 to TRBJ2-7; weak D call: TRBD1 (6 bases). CDR1 and CDR2 (germline): LNHNV, YYDKDF (reference sequence). Trimming left V 8 bases short and J 0 bases short, with 14 bases between. CDR3 length equals 14 residues. The CDR3 here is CATRDTGSSYEQYF. DNA for the CDR3: TGTGCCACCCGGGATACAGGGAGCTCCTACGAGCAGTACTTC.

The chain has TRBV6-5 and TRBJ1-5; no reliable D call. This CDR3 is built from 16 residues. Germline loops: CDR1 MNHEY, CDR2 SVGAGI. V was trimmed by 0 bases and J by 0 bases, leaving 9 bases between them. As DNA, the CDR3 is TGTGCCAGCAGTTACTCGACGGGTTATAGCAATCAGCCCCAGCATTTT. This sequence encodes CASSYSTGYSNQPQHF.